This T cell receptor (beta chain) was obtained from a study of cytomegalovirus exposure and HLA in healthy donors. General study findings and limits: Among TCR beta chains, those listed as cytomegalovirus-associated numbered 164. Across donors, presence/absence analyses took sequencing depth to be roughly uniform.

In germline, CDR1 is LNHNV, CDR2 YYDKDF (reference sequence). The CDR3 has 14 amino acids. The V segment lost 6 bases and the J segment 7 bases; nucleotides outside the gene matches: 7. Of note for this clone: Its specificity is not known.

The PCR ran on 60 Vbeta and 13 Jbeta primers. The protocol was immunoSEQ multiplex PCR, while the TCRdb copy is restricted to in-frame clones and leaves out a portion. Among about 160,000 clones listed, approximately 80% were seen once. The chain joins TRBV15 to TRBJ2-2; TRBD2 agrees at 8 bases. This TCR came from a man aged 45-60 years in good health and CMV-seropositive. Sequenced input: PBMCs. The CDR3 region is CATSPGLGVGELFF. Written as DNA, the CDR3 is TGTGCCACCAGTCCGGGACTAGGTGTCGGGGAGCTGTTTTTT.